The 13 T cell receptor beta chains listed next were all sequenced from one sample in a study of cytomegalovirus exposure and HLA in healthy donors. PCR involved 60 Vbeta and 13 Jbeta primers. Profiled with immunoSEQ multiplex PCR; TCRdb holds only in-frame clones, not every one. The data contain about 120,000 clones, about three quarters of them singletons. The material sequenced was PBMCs. The receptors were sampled from a middle-aged woman in good health and CMV-seropositive.

The J gene is TRBJ1-4, the V gene TRBV6-1; a possible D gene is TRBD1 (6 bases). V lost 6 bases and J 3 bases, leaving 14 bases between the germline ends. The CDR3 spans 15 residues. Germline-derived CDR1 and CDR2 are MNHNS and SASEGT. The chain's CDR3 is CASRLMGASNEKLFF. The CDR3, as DNA: TGTGCCAGCAGGTTGATGGGGGCGTCTAATGAAAAACTGTTTTTT.

This clone was observed a single time. The chain recombines TRBV6-5 with TRBJ1-2, with TRBD1 as a possible D gene (6 bases). Germline CDR1 MNHEY, CDR2 SVGAGI. CDR3 size: 15 residues. Trimming took 2 bases from V and 0 from J, leaving 10 bases between them. The CDR3 nucleotides read TGTGCCAGCAGTTACGCCGGGACATCTAACTATGGCTACACCTTC. Protein product: CASSYAGTSNYGYTF.

The chain carries TRBV19 and TRBJ2-7; 11 nucleotides agree with TRBD2. The germline gives CDR1 LNHDA, CDR2 SQIVND (reference sequence). After removal of 5 bases from V and 9 bases from J, the junction contained 12 bases not matched to a gene. There are 15 residues in the CDR3. The CDR3 here is CASSAPGTSGTRQYF. Here the CDR3 DNA reads TGTGCCAGTAGTGCGCCCGGGACTAGCGGTACACGGCAGTACTTC. Complete variable domain (other parts from reference TRBV19 and TRBJ2-7): DGGITQSPKYLFRKEGQNVTLSCEQNLNHDAMYWYRQDPGQGLRLIYYSQIVNDFQKGDIAEGYSVSREKKESFPLTVTSAQKNPTAFYLCASSAPGTSGTRQYFGPGTRLTVT.

V and J are TRBV5-5 and TRBJ2-5; D remains ambiguous. The V end lost 0 bases, the J end lost 5 bases, and 11 bases lay between the germline ends. CDR3 length: 14 amino acids. Germline loops: CDR1 SGHKS, CDR2 YYEKEE (reference sequence). The CDR3 region is CASSLAGPSETQYF. The CDR3 nucleotides read TGTGCCAGCAGCTTGGCGGGTCCTAGTGAGACCCAGTACTTC.

The V and J genes are TRBV21-1 and TRBJ1-4; whether TRBD1, the table's D call, matches the DNA was not checked. TRBV21-1 is a documented pseudogene. The CDR3 sequence is 16 residues long. The CDR3 DNA follows: TGTGCCAGCAGCAAAGGAAGAACAGGGTTTAATGAAAAACTGTTTTTT. It codes for CASSKGRTGFNEKLFF.

The CDR3 DNA is TGTGCCAGCAGCTTGTTACTAGTTGAAAAACTGTTTTTT. Protein sequence: CASSLLLVEKLFF. The chain has TRBV5-6 and TRBJ1-4, with D hard to call. There are 13 residues in the CDR3. Per germline, CDR1 SGHDT and CDR2 YYEEEE. The V and J ends lost 1 base and 7 bases respectively, with 8 bases between them.

J is TRBJ2-7 and V is TRBV6-5, with TRBD1 identical over 10 bases. Trimming cost V 0 bases and J 5 bases; bases outside gene matches: 4. Per the germline V gene, CDR1 is MNHEY and CDR2 is SVGAGI. This CDR3 has 15 residues. The CDR3 nucleotides read TGTGCCAGCAGTTACTCGTACGGGACAGGGGACGAGCAGTACTTC. This gives the protein CASSYSYGTGDEQYF.

V gene TRBV5-4 combines with J gene TRBJ2-5; D gene uncertain. Germline CDR1 SGHNT, CDR2 YYREEE (reference sequence). This CDR3 has 14 amino acids. V gave up 2 bases and J gave up 0 bases, with 8 bases separating them. The CDR3 loop is CASSLGSYQETQYF. The CDR3 DNA sequence: TGTGCCAGCAGCTTAGGTAGCTACCAAGAGACCCAGTACTTC.

This clone has a single count. The chain couples TRBV5-1 to TRBJ1-2; D is perhaps TRBD1 (6 bases). The CDR3 spans 15 residues. Germline V lookup: CDR1 SGHRS, CDR2 YFSETQ. Deletions cut 0 bases from V and 5 bases from J, with 14 bases between. Here the CDR3 DNA reads TGCGCCAGCAGCTTGGAAGGGGGAGAGCGGTATGGCTACACCTTC. Protein sequence: CASSLEGGERYGYTF.

This clone has just a few counts. The gene calls are TRBV4-1 and TRBJ1-5; 11 positions match TRBD1. J lost 5 bases, V lost 2 bases, and 5 bases had no gene match. Germline lookup yields CDR1 MGHRA and CDR2 YSYEKL. This CDR3 region has 16 residues. CDR3 sequence (DNA): TGCGCCAGCAGCCAACACGGGACAGGGGGATATCAGCCCCAGCATTTT. It specifies CASSQHGTGGYQPQHF.

The rearrangement joins TRBV5-6 to TRBJ1-1; possible D gene TRBD1, 6 bases. Germline lookup yields CDR1 SGHDT and CDR2 YYEEEE. The CDR3 is 16 amino acids. Trimming cost V 4 bases and J 5 bases, with 21 bases left between them. CDR3 DNA sequence: TGTGCCAGCAGCCGCCTCCGACTCACAGGGAGTACTGAAGCTTTCTTT. Translated, it gives CASSRLRLTGSTEAFF.

This chain connects TRBV7-2 to TRBJ1-2; 11 bases align to TRBD1. The V segment lost 2 bases and the J segment 2 bases; nucleotides outside the gene matches: 10. Germline-derived CDR1 and CDR2 are SGHTA and FQGNSA. The length of the CDR3 is 18 residues. CDR3 residues: CASSLSPSGTGGNYGYTF. CDR3 nucleotide sequence: TGTGCCAGCAGCTTATCCCCATCCGGGACAGGGGGAAACTATGGCTACACCTTC.

The rearrangement links TRBV9 to TRBJ1-1; 8 positions agree with TRBD1. Germline CDR1 SGDLS, CDR2 YYNGEE. The CDR3 sequence is 17 residues long. V was pared by 6 bases and J by 7 bases, with 20 bases of the junction left unmatched. The CDR3 sequence is CASTGGDKGFRDVEAFF. The CDR3 bases are TGTGCCAGCACAGGGGGCGATAAAGGATTTAGAGACGTTGAAGCTTTCTTT.